These 16 T cell receptor beta chains came from one sample sequenced in a study of Ad26.COV2.S vaccination and SARS-CoV-2 variants (dated by TCRdb to the early 2020s). The treatment or condition label for this specimen denotes: about 20 received Ad26.COV2.S at low or high dose, single or two shots; about 5 received placebo; per-sample allocation not given. Repertoires of vaccine and placebo recipients were sequenced from samples collected on day 63 after the first injection. The library was built by means of the immunoSEQ multiplex PCR assay. TCRdb limited this immuneACCESS table to in-frame rearrangements with V and J called. A share of clones is missing; checked studies link under half to unresolved V genes, and the rest is unexplained. The sample table shows hundreds of thousands of clones, and approximately 90% are seen once. Roughly 5% of the sample is taken by the ten largest. Source: peripheral blood, taken in a trial of Ad26.COV2.S vaccine versus placebo. The origin of the receptors is a person aged 18-65 years who received the Ad26.COV2.S COVID-19 vaccine or a placebo.

V is TRBV5-1 and J is TRBJ2-7; D is possibly TRBD2 (5 bases). From germline, CDR1 is SGHRS and CDR2 YFSETQ. Between the trimmed V and J ends, which lost 0 bases and 0 bases, there was a span of 10 bases. The CDR3 has 15 residues. CDR3 region: CASSLDVGSSYEQYF. As DNA, the CDR3 is TGCGCCAGCAGCTTGGACGTTGGGAGCTCCTACGAGCAGTACTTC.

In this sample, this clone turned up many times. The CDR3 DNA sequence: TGTGCCAGCACCATTGGACAGTTCTACGAGCAGTACTTC. This translates into CASTIGQFYEQYF. The gene calls are TRBV6-5 and TRBJ2-7; D possibly corresponds to TRBD1 (6 bases). CDR3 length equals 13 residues. The V and J ends lost 7 bases and 3 bases respectively, with 13 bases between them. The germline gives CDR1 MNHEY, CDR2 SVGAGI.

This clone has just a few counts. The chain combines TRBV13 with TRBJ2-7, with 9 bases that match TRBD1. CDR1 is PRHDT, CDR2 FYEKMQ, per germline (reference sequence). The CDR3 is 15 residues long. After removal of 5 bases from V and 7 bases from J, the junction contained 12 bases not matched to a gene. The CDR3 DNA reads TGTGCCAGCAGCGGACGGACAGGGGAGTCGGGGGAGCAGTACTTC. This sequence encodes CASSGRTGESGEQYF.

The CDR3 DNA sequence: TGTGCCAGCAGTTTACGGTGGGGACAACCTGGTTCACCCCTCCACTTT. It specifies CASSLRWGQPGSPLHF. This chain connects TRBV28 to TRBJ1-6; maybe TRBD1 (6 bases). Trimming removed 2 bases from V and 9 bases from J, with 17 bases in between. From germline, CDR1 is MDHEN and CDR2 SYDVKM. CDR3 length: 16 residues. Drawing the rest from reference TRBV28 and TRBJ1-6, the complete variable domain is DVKVTQSSRYLVKRTGEKVFLECVQDMDHENMFWYRQDPGLGLRLIYFSYDVKMKEKGDIPEGYSVSREKKERFSLILESASTNQTSMYLCASSLRWGQPGSPLHFGNGTRLTVT.

The V gene is TRBV5-8, the J gene TRBJ1-6; D call uncertain. In germline, CDR1 is SGHTS, CDR2 YDEGEE. The CDR3 is made up of 12 amino acids. The ends were cut back, 2 bases at V and 6 bases at J, with 3 bases in the middle. The DNA for the CDR3 is TGTGCCAGCAGCTTCAGTAATTCACCCCTCCACTTT. It codes for CASSFSNSPLHF. The full variable domain, rest sourced from reference TRBV5-8 and TRBJ1-6, is EAGVTQSPTHLIKTRGQQATLRCSPISGHTSVYWYQQALGLGLQFLLWYDEGEERNRGNFPPRFSGRQFPNYSSELNVNALELEDSALYLCASSFSNSPLHFGNGTRLTVT.

DNA for the CDR3: TGTGCCAGCAGTGGTCAGCGGAACACAGATACGCAGTATTTT. Encoded protein: CASSGQRNTDTQYF. The chain has TRBV2 and TRBJ2-3; D perhaps matches TRBD2 (5 bases). This CDR3 contains 14 residues. V was shortened by 4 bases and J by 2 bases, with 10 bases between the two germline ends. CDR1 and CDR2 (germline): SNHLY, FYNNEI.

This chain uses TRBV7-8 with TRBJ1-3, with D perhaps matching TRBD1 (5 bases). The CDR3 length is 17 residues. Trimming removed 4 bases at V and 0 bases at J, with 16 bases between. Germline V CDR1 and CDR2: SGHVS, FQNEAQ. The DNA for the CDR3 is TGTGCCAGCAGCTCTCTTAGGGACCGAAGCTCTGGAAACACCATATATTTT. Translation gives CASSSLRDRSSGNTIYF.

V gene TRBV6-5 combines with J gene TRBJ1-1; 8 positions agree with TRBD1. CDR3 length: 15 amino acids. The trim removed 4 bases at V and 0 bases at J, leaving 4 bases unmatched. CDR1 and CDR2 (germline): MNHEY, SVGAGI. DNA for the CDR3: TGTGCCAGCAGTTCGGACAGGGAGATGAACACTGAAGCTTTCTTT. This encodes CASSSDREMNTEAFF.

In the case of this clone: Other nucleotide sequences in the sample specify the same CDR3. This chain connects TRBV6-1 to TRBJ2-5; D ambiguous. The V gene lost 0 bases and the J gene lost 2 bases, with 10 bases spanning the gap. This CDR3 has 15 residues. Germline V gene lookup returns CDR1 MNHNS and CDR2 SASEGT. Here the CDR3 DNA reads TGTGCCAGCAGTGAAGCCAGCACAGAACAAGAGACCCAGTACTTC. This codes for CASSEASTEQETQYF.

The CDR3 bases are TGTGCCAGCTCGCACAGCCCTCACCAATATAGCAATCAGCCCCAGCATTTT. This codes for CASSHSPHQYSNQPQHF. The V call is TRBV18, the J call TRBJ1-5; D ambiguous. Trimming left V 6 bases short and J 0 bases short, with 18 bases between. The CDR3 runs to 17 residues. Germline CDR1 is KGHSH and CDR2 is LQKENI. Variable domain in full (rest from reference TRBV18 and TRBJ1-5): NAGVMQNPRHLVRRRGQEARLRCSPMKGHSHVYWYRQLPEEGLKFMVYLQKENIIDESGMPKERFSAEFPKEGPSILRIQQVVRGDSAAYFCASSHSPHQYSNQPQHFGDGTRLSIL.

V gene TRBV6-5 combines with J gene TRBJ2-7, with TRBD2 identical over 8 bases. V was clipped by 4 bases and J by 0 bases; unmatched bases: 5. Germline values: CDR1 MNHEY, CDR2 SVGAGI. The CDR3 is made up of 15 amino acids. The CDR3 loop is CASSFTSGNSYEQYF. CDR3 DNA sequence: TGTGCCAGCAGTTTTACTAGCGGTAACTCCTACGAGCAGTACTTC.

The J gene is TRBJ2-7, the V gene TRBV3-1 (or the pseudogene TRBV3-2), with D maybe TRBD1 (5 bases). This CDR3 has 14 amino acids. CDR1 and CDR2 (germline): LGHDT, YNNKEL (reference sequence). Between the trimmed V and J ends, which lost 3 bases and 2 bases, there was a span of 11 bases. The CDR3 spells CASSQKTGPYEQYF. The CDR3, as DNA: TGTGCCAGCAGCCAGAAAACAGGCCCCTACGAGCAGTACTTC.

This chain connects TRBV4-3 to TRBJ2-2, with D possibly TRBD1 on 5 matching bases. This CDR3 contains 16 residues. Germline CDR1 is LGHNA and CDR2 is YSLEER. Trimming removed 1 base at V and 2 bases at J, with 11 bases between. This CDR3 is CASSQVVGANTGELFF. The CDR3 DNA reads TGCGCCAGCAGCCAAGTCGTTGGGGCTAACACCGGGGAGCTGTTTTTT.

The chain employs TRBV27 and TRBJ2-7; D could derive from TRBD1 or TRBD2 (5 bases each). This CDR3 region has 12 residues. Trimming stripped 11 bases from V and 2 bases from J, with 13 bases between. CDR1 is MNHEY and CDR2 is SMNVEV in the germline V gene (reference sequence). The CDR3, as DNA: TGTGCCGCCGGGACCGCAACCTACGAGCAGTACTTC. Translating gives CAAGTATYEQYF.

DNA for the CDR3: TGCAGCGTGCCTGGACAGGCTGGGAAGACCCAGTACTTC. Its translation is CSVPGQAGKTQYF. The chain is built from TRBV29-1 and TRBJ2-5; TRBD1 matches at 7 bases. This CDR3 is built from 13 residues. Germline values: CDR1 SQVTM, CDR2 ANQGSEA. Trimming removed 6 bases from V and 6 bases from J; junction bases left unmatched: 10. The whole variable domain, filled in from reference TRBV29-1 and TRBJ2-5, reads SAVISQKPSRDICQRGTSLTIQCQVDSQVTMMFWYRQQPGQSLTLIATANQGSEATYESGFVIDKFPISRPNLTFSTLTVSNMSPEDSSIYLCSVPGQAGKTQYFGPGTRLLVL.

The chain uses TRBV10-2 and TRBJ2-7; D assignment may be TRBD1 or TRBD2 (5 bases each). The CDR3 runs 17 residues. Between the trimmed V and J ends, which lost 8 bases and 2 bases, there was a span of 25 bases. Per germline, CDR1 WSHSY and CDR2 SAAADI. The CDR3: CASQGFRMGVRAYEQYF. The DNA for the CDR3 is TGCGCCAGCCAGGGCTTTCGGATGGGGGTGAGGGCCTACGAGCAGTACTTC.